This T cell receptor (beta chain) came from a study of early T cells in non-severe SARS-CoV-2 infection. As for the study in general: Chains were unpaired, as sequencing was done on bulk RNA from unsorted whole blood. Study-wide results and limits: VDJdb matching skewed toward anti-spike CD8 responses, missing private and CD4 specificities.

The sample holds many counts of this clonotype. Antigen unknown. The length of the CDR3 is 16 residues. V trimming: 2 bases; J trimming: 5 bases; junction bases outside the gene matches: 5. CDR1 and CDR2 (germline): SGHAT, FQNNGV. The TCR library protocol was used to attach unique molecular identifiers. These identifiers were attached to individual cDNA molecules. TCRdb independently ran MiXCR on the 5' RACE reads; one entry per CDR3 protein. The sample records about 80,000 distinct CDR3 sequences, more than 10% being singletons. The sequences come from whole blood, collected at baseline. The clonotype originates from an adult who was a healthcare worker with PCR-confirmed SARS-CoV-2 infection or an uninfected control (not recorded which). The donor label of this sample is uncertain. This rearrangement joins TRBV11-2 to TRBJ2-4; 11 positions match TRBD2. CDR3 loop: CASSLSSGRGQNIQYF. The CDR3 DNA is TGTGCCAGCAGCTTAAGTAGCGGGAGGGGACAAAACATTCAGTACTTC.